This T cell receptor beta chain derives from a study of blood T cell repertoires in COVID-19. Germline V gives CDR1 SGDLS, CDR2 YYNGEE. V trimming: 2 bases; J trimming: 6 bases; junction bases outside the gene matches: 11. The CDR3 loop spans 17 amino acids. The assay was immunoSEQ multiplex PCR, and TCRdb's table has in-frame clones only and misses some. The sample lists hundreds of thousands of clones; roughly 83% were seen once. The chain is built from TRBV9 and TRBJ2-1; 10 bases match TRBD2. The specimen sequenced was peripheral blood. The clonotype comes from a man at least 80 years old with acute or convalescent COVID-19. In nucleotides, the CDR3 is TGTGCCAGCAGCGTGACCCAGCTTCTAGCGGGGGCCAATGAGCAGTTCTTC. Encoded protein: CASSVTQLLAGANEQFF.